This TCR beta chain was sequenced in a study of monozygotic twins with inflammatory bowel disease. The CDR3 consists of 11 residues. TCRalpha and TCRbeta cDNA went through two nested PCRs of approximately 17 and 9 cycles. TCRdb reanalyzed the 5' RACE reads and collapses them to one entry per CDR3 protein, without DNA. The clone table shows about 160,000 distinct CDR3 sequences, with the ten largest holding roughly 2.4%. The source of this sequence is a human donor with ulcerative colitis or Crohn's disease, or a healthy co-twin of an affected twin (not recorded which). Sequenced material: blood. The genes are TRBV12-3 or TRBV12-4 and TRBJ2-1; TCRdb returns TRBD1, unconfirmable since there is no DNA. The CDR3 sequence: CASSSRYEQFF.